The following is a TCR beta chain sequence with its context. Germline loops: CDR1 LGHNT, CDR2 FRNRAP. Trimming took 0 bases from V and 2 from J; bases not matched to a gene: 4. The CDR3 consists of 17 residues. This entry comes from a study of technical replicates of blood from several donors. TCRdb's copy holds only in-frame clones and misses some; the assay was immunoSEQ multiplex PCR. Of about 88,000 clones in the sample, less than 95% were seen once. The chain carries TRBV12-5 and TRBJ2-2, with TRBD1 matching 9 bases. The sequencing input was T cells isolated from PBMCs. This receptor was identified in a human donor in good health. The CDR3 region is CASGLVLGQGNTGELFF. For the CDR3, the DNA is TGTGCTAGTGGTTTGGTACTGGGACAGGGAAACACCGGGGAGCTGTTTTTT. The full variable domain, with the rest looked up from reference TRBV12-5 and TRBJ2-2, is DARVTQTPRHKVTEMGQEVTMRCQPILGHNTVFWYRQTMMQGLELLAYFRNRAPLDDSGMPKDRFSAEMPDATLATLKIQPSEPRDSAVYFCASGLVLGQGNTGELFFGEGSRLTVL.